A single sample gave rise to the 27 T cell receptor beta chains below, sequenced in a study of human T cells and chemical hapten exposure. TCRdb recomputed calls from the RACE reads with MiXCR, one row per CDR3 protein. This table holds around 380,000 distinct CDR3 sequences, approximately 4.4% found once. The time point is: patch test 1, 2 weeks after DPC sensitization. The treatment: therapeutic diphenylcyclopropenone sensitization with weekly scalp DPC. The material sequenced was whole blood, taken in connection with sensitization to the hapten diphenylcyclopropenone (DPC). These receptors were taken from a woman aged 45-65 years with alopecia areata. Some clones in this sample may be carry-over from other donors' samples.

The V call is TRBV2, the J call TRBJ1-1; D possibly corresponds to TRBD1 (6 bases). The length of the CDR3 is 15 residues. V was shortened by 3 bases and J by 4 bases, with 15 bases between the two germline ends. Germline lookup yields CDR1 SNHLY and CDR2 FYNNEI. The CDR3 sequence is CASSDNRDSATEAFF. DNA of the CDR3: TGTGCCAGCAGTGATAACAGGGATTCGGCCACTGAAGCTTTCTTT. Together with reference TRBV2 and TRBJ1-1, the CDR3 gives the full variable domain: EPEVTQTPSHQVTQMGQEVILRCVPISNHLYFYWYRQILGQKVEFLVSFYNNEISEKSEIFDDQFSVERPDGSNFTLKIRSTKLEDSAMYFCASSDNRDSATEAFFGQGTRLTVV.

The sample holds a few counts of this clonotype. The J gene is TRBJ1-5, the V gene TRBV12-3 or TRBV12-4; 11 bases map to TRBD1. V lost 1 base and J lost 11; bases outside the gene matches: 1. CDR3 length: 13 amino acids. As DNA, the CDR3 is TGTGCCAGCAGTTTAGGGACAGGGGGCACCCAGCATTTT. Translating gives CASSLGTGGTQHF.

This clonotype was recorded many times. V gene TRBV12-3 or TRBV12-4 combines with J gene TRBJ1-1; D not certain. The V gene lost 4 bases and the J gene lost 6 bases, with 15 bases spanning the gap. The CDR3 is 14 residues long. CDR3 loop: CASSYPGRGPEAFF. The CDR3, as DNA: TGTGCCAGCAGTTATCCAGGTCGAGGACCTGAAGCTTTCTTT.

This clonotype was observed many times. The V and J genes are TRBV6-2 or TRBV6-3 and TRBJ2-1, with 7 bases lining up with TRBD2. The V segment lost 6 bases and the J segment 5 bases; nucleotides outside the gene matches: 7. The CDR3 contains 14 residues. Germline V gives CDR1 MNHEY, CDR2 SVGEGT. Here the CDR3 reads CASRGLVGDNEQFF. CDR3 nucleotides: TGTGCCAGCAGAGGACTAGTGGGGGACAATGAGCAGTTCTTC.

This clonotype was observed many times. The rearrangement links TRBV6-2 or TRBV6-3 to TRBJ2-7, with D uncertain. Germline V CDR1 and CDR2: MNHEY, SVGEGT. The CDR3 spans 12 residues. The V and J ends lost 8 bases and 3 bases respectively, with 11 bases between them. CDR3 sequence: CASLRPNYEQYF. The CDR3 DNA is TGTGCCAGCCTGAGGCCAAACTACGAGCAGTACTTC.

This clonotype was seen only a few times. The chain carries TRBV5-1 and TRBJ1-1; D gene unclear. The germline gives CDR1 SGHRS, CDR2 YFSETQ. The V end was cut by 0 bases, the J end by 6 bases, with 6 bases between. The CDR3 covers 12 residues. In DNA form, the CDR3 reads TGCGCCAGCAGCTTGGATGGGGCTGAAGCTTTCTTT. Amino acids: CASSLDGAEAFF. Combining the CDR3 with reference TRBV5-1 and TRBJ1-1 gives the whole variable domain KAGVTQTPRYLIKTRGQQVTLSCSPISGHRSVSWYQQTPGQGLQFLFEYFSETQRNKGNFPGRFSGRQFSNSRSEMNVSTLELGDSALYLCASSLDGAEAFFGQGTRLTVV.

This clonotype occurred many times. The chain uses TRBV6-1 and TRBJ1-5, with 7 bases aligning to TRBD1. The V gene's germline CDR1 is MNHNS and CDR2 SASEGT. The CDR3 loop spans 17 amino acids. With V trimmed by 9 bases and J by 0 bases, 14 bases remained unmatched. The CDR3 sequence: CASERDRGIYSNQPQHF. CDR3 nucleotide sequence: TGTGCCAGTGAGAGGGACAGAGGGATATATAGCAATCAGCCCCAGCATTTT.

This clonotype was seen repeatedly, ten times or more. The chain joins TRBV18 to TRBJ2-6, with 9 bases that match TRBD1. Germline assignment: CDR1 KGHSH and CDR2 LQKENI. The CDR3 has 17 residues. Trimming at V came to 6 bases and at J to 2 bases, leaving 8 bases not matched to a gene. The CDR3 bases are TGTGCCAGCTCGATGGGACAGGGTCTCCCTGGGGCCAACGTCCTGACTTTC. Residues: CASSMGQGLPGANVLTF.

The rearrangement links TRBV5-1 to TRBJ2-1, with TRBD1 as a possible D gene (6 bases). The V gene lost 0 bases and the J gene lost 5 bases, with 6 bases spanning the gap. The CDR3 spans 13 residues. Germline CDR1 reads SGHRS; CDR2 reads YFSETQ. The CDR3 nucleotides read TGCGCCAGCAGCTTGGACAGGGACAATGAGCAGTTCTTC. This translates into CASSLDRDNEQFF.

This clonotype was detected only a few times. This chain links TRBV5-6 with TRBJ1-1; D might be TRBD1 (6 bases). Trimming left V 4 bases short and J 5 bases short, with 21 bases between. The CDR3 extends over 16 amino acids. Germline-derived CDR1 and CDR2 are SGHDT and YYEEEE. CDR3 bases: TGTGCCAGCAGCCGTCCCGGTGGGGGGGCGGGGACTGAAGCTTTCTTT. Translated, it gives CASSRPGGGAGTEAFF.

This clonotype has only a few counts. The chain joins TRBV20-1 to TRBJ2-7; 8 nucleotides match TRBD2. CDR3 length equals 13 residues. With 6 bases clipped from V and 7 bases from J, the junction kept 11 bases outside the gene matches. The V gene's germline CDR1 is DFQATT and CDR2 SNEGSKA (reference sequence). The CDR3 loop is CSAPGPGRGEQYF. The CDR3 DNA reads as TGCAGTGCGCCGGGACCCGGGAGGGGGGAGCAGTACTTC.

Ten or more counts support this clonotype. This chain connects TRBV20-1 to TRBJ1-4; D remains ambiguous. V gave up 3 bases and J gave up 8 bases, with 10 bases separating them. Germline V CDR1 and CDR2: DFQATT, SNEGSKA (reference sequence). The CDR3 covers 12 residues. CDR3 DNA: TGCAGTGCTAGGGGTACAGAGGAAAAACTGTTTTTT. Protein sequence: CSARGTEEKLFF.

This clonotype was counted between two and nine times. The chain carries TRBV28 and TRBJ2-6; possibly TRBD1 for D (5 bases). Germline V gene lookup returns CDR1 MDHEN and CDR2 SYDVKM. The V end lost 3 bases, the J end lost 0 bases, and 9 bases lay between the germline ends. This CDR3 comprises 16 residues. In nucleotides, the CDR3 is TGTGCCAGCAGTTTCCAGGGCCCCTCTGGGGCCAACGTCCTGACTTTC. This encodes CASSFQGPSGANVLTF.

With respect to this clonotype: This may come from a read error, since a much larger clone is one base off. V and J are TRBV7-6 and TRBJ2-7, with D possibly being TRBD1 (6 bases). The germline V gene has CDR1 SGHVS and CDR2 FNYEAQ. The CDR3 runs to 13 residues. CDR3 loop: CAISLGDNYEQYF. CDR3 bases: TGTGCCATCAGCTTAGGGGACAACTACGAGCAGTACTTC.

This clonotype showed up many times. The chain links TRBV5-5 to TRBJ2-7, with 10 nucleotides matching TRBD2. CDR3 length: 17 amino acids. Germline values: CDR1 SGHKS, CDR2 YYEKEE (reference sequence). The junction had 9 bases not matched to a gene; V was cut back by 3 bases and J by 0 bases. The CDR3 reads CASSSGLAARSSYEQYF. The CDR3 bases are TGTGCCAGCAGCTCCGGACTAGCGGCTCGGAGCTCCTACGAGCAGTACTTC.

This clonotype was counted many times. The chain combines TRBV6-6 with TRBJ1-2; the D is unclear. The CDR3 length is 13 residues. Germline values: CDR1 MNHNY, CDR2 SVGAGI (reference sequence). V was cut by 11 bases and J by 0 bases, with 13 bases left in between. The CDR3 nucleotides are TGTGCCTGCGCGCAGGCTGCTAACTATGGCTACACCTTC. It is translated as CACAQAANYGYTF.

V and J are TRBV12-3 or TRBV12-4 and TRBJ1-1; TRBD1 might be the D (5 bases). V lost 5 bases to trimming and J lost 5 bases, with 15 bases between them. CDR3 length: 14 amino acids. The CDR3 region is CASSPARDRTEAFF. The CDR3, as DNA: TGTGCCAGCAGTCCCGCGCGGGACCGGACTGAAGCTTTCTTT.

This clonotype has ten or more counts. The chain joins TRBV12-3 or TRBV12-4 to TRBJ1-5; a possible D gene is TRBD1 (6 bases). V gave up 3 bases and J gave up 0 bases, with 9 bases separating them. The CDR3 length is 15 residues. The CDR3 here is CASSFSTGSNQPQHF. In DNA, the CDR3 is TGTGCCAGCAGTTTCTCGACAGGTAGCAATCAGCCCCAGCATTTT.

J is TRBJ2-7 and V is TRBV3-1, with D perhaps matching TRBD1 or TRBD2 (5 bases each). The V gene's germline CDR1 is LGHDT and CDR2 YNNKEL (reference sequence). The CDR3 extends over 14 amino acids. The V and J ends lost 4 bases and 6 bases respectively, with 16 bases between them. CDR3 sequence: CASSRWDLGGEQYF. The CDR3, as DNA: TGTGCCAGCAGCCGTTGGGACCTAGGCGGCGAGCAGTACTTC.

This clonotype was detected only a few times. The chain combines TRBV30 with TRBJ2-5; TRBD1 matches at 11 bases. V trimming: 8 bases; J trimming: 3 bases; junction bases outside the gene matches: 5. Germline lookup yields CDR1 GTSNPN and CDR2 SVGIG (reference sequence). This CDR3 comprises 13 residues. The CDR3 spells CARGQGGEETQYF. The CDR3 nucleotides read TGTGCCCGGGGACAGGGGGGGGAAGAGACCCAGTACTTC.

This clonotype appeared a few times. This sequence joins TRBV3-1 and TRBJ1-4; D unclear. The CDR3 sequence is 13 residues long. CDR1 is LGHDT and CDR2 is YNNKEL in the germline V gene (reference sequence). V lost 3 bases to trimming and J lost 8 bases, with 10 bases between them. The CDR3 DNA sequence: TGTGCCAGCAGCCATTCCCGGGGAGAAAAACTGTTTTTT. Encoded protein: CASSHSRGEKLFF.

The chain combines TRBV3-1 with TRBJ1-5, with D possibly being TRBD1 (6 bases). The V gene's germline CDR1 is LGHDT and CDR2 YNNKEL (reference sequence). The CDR3 has 16 amino acids. V was pared by 1 base and J by 7 bases, with 17 bases between. CDR3 coding DNA: TGTGCCAGCAGCCAAGTCAAGAGGGGGGATCGACAGCCCCAGCATTTT. Protein product: CASSQVKRGDRQPQHF. Using reference TRBV3-1 and TRBJ1-5 for the parts outside the CDR3, the full variable domain is DTAVSQTPKYLVTQMGNDKSIKCEQNLGHDTMYWYKQDSKKFLKIMFSYNNKELIINETVPNRFSPKSPDKAHLNLHINSLELGDSAVYFCASSQVKRGDRQPQHFGDGTRLSIL.

There are many counts of this clonotype. The V call is TRBV20-1, the J call TRBJ2-3; D is unresolved. This CDR3 has 15 residues. Germline V gives CDR1 DFQATT, CDR2 SNEGSKA (reference sequence). Trimming pared 5 bases from V and 4 bases from J, leaving 19 bases between. CDR3 in amino acids: CSAVDPGPRPDTQYF. The CDR3 DNA follows: TGCAGTGCTGTCGATCCCGGGCCAAGACCAGATACGCAGTATTTT.

This clonotype was seen repeatedly, ten times or more. The chain couples TRBV7-2 to TRBJ2-1, with D perhaps matching TRBD2 (5 bases). CDR3 length: 14 residues. The germline CDR1 and CDR2 sequences are SGHTA and FQGNSA. With 7 bases removed from V and 6 bases from J, the gap between germline ends came to 16 bases. CDR3: CASNPEAASNEQFF. The CDR3 DNA follows: TGTGCCAGCAACCCGGAGGCAGCAAGCAATGAGCAGTTCTTC.

V usage is TRBV9 and J usage is TRBJ2-7, with 8 nucleotides matching TRBD1. The trim removed 1 base at V and 3 bases at J, leaving 6 bases unmatched. This CDR3 is built from 15 residues. Germline CDR1 and CDR2: SGDLS and YYNGEE. CDR3 in amino acids: CASSVTPGGGYEQYF. In DNA form, the CDR3 reads TGTGCCAGCAGCGTAACCCCAGGGGGCGGCTACGAGCAGTACTTC.

This clonotype was seen at least ten times. V usage is TRBV27 and J usage is TRBJ1-3, with TRBD1 as a possible D gene (5 bases). Germline CDR1 and CDR2: MNHEY and SMNVEV (reference sequence). This CDR3 spans 16 amino acids. V lost 4 bases, J lost 2 bases, and 15 bases lay in between. Written as DNA, the CDR3 is TGTGCCAGCAGTTCTTCCCACGACAGAACTGGAAACACCATATATTTT. Translated: CASSSSHDRTGNTIYF.

The chain uses TRBV10-3 and TRBJ2-3; 11 bases agree with TRBD2. CDR3 length equals 16 residues. V lost 2 bases, J lost 4 bases, and 5 bases stayed unmatched. The V gene's germline CDR1 is ENHRY and CDR2 SYGVKD. CDR3 nucleotide sequence: TGTGCCATCAGTGAGCCTACTAGCGGGAGCTCAGATACGCAGTATTTT. Encoded protein: CAISEPTSGSSDTQYF.